Listed here are 8 T cell receptor beta chains from one sample, sequenced in a study of blood T cell repertoires in COVID-19. Only in-frame clones appear in the TCRdb table, and some are missing; sequencing was by immunoSEQ multiplex PCR. The sample contains roughly 55,000 clones, 70% to 90% of which appear only once. The sequenced sample was peripheral blood. These receptors originate from a man aged 60 to 69 with active or convalescent COVID-19.

The sample holds one count of this clone. The rearrangement joins TRBV4-1 to TRBJ1-6, with 7 bases matching TRBD1. Trimming took 1 base from V and 10 from J; bases not matched to a gene: 4. The CDR3 sequence is 14 residues long. Germline V gene data show CDR1 as MGHRA and CDR2 as YSYEKL. The CDR3 sequence: CASSQVTGPSPLHF. CDR3 in DNA: TGCGCCAGCAGCCAAGTGACAGGGCCCTCACCCCTCCACTTT.

The chain employs TRBV12-3 or TRBV12-4 and TRBJ1-2, with 8 bases fitting TRBD1. This CDR3 comprises 13 residues. Trimming cost V 8 bases and J 7 bases; bases outside gene matches: 9. Here the CDR3 reads CASARAGGLGYTF. CDR3 nucleotides: TGTGCCAGCGCCCGGGCAGGGGGCCTTGGCTACACCTTC.

This CDR3 is CASSSKNTEAFF. The CDR3 DNA reads as TGTGCCAGCTCATCCAAGAACACTGAAGCTTTCTTT. The V call is TRBV18, the J call TRBJ1-1; D is unclear. The V and J ends lost 5 bases and 1 base respectively, with 5 bases between them. Germline V gene data show CDR1 as KGHSH and CDR2 as LQKENI. The CDR3 is made up of 12 amino acids. The whole variable domain, remainder taken from reference TRBV18 and TRBJ1-1, is NAGVMQNPRHLVRRRGQEARLRCSPMKGHSHVYWYRQLPEEGLKFMVYLQKENIIDESGMPKERFSAEFPKEGPSILRIQQVVRGDSAAYFCASSSKNTEAFFGQGTRLTVV.

The chain recombines TRBV10-3 with TRBJ2-5; 7 bases are shared with TRBD1. Germline CDR1 reads ENHRY; CDR2 reads SYGVKD. With V trimmed by 6 bases and J by 5 bases, 3 bases remained unmatched. CDR3 length: 12 residues. CDR3 amino acids: CAISGRGETQYF. CDR3 sequence (DNA): TGTGCCATCAGCGGCAGGGGGGAGACCCAGTACTTC.

This sequence joins TRBV18 and TRBJ1-2; 9 positions agree with TRBD1. Germline lookup yields CDR1 KGHSH and CDR2 LQKENI. The length of the CDR3 is 15 residues. Trimming removed 5 bases from V and 6 bases from J; junction bases left unmatched: 10. Written as DNA, the CDR3 is TGTGCCAGCTCAGGGCTCGCGGGACAGGGCCATGGCTACACCTTC. Translated: CASSGLAGQGHGYTF.

For the CDR3, the DNA is TGTGCCAGCAGCAGGGGTGAGACCCAGTACTTC. It codes for CASSRGETQYF. The chain links TRBV5-4 to TRBJ2-5; D possibly corresponds to TRBD1 (5 bases). The CDR3 is 11 residues long. From germline, CDR1 is SGHNT and CDR2 YYREEE (reference sequence). The V gene lost 4 bases and the J gene lost 5 bases, with 6 bases spanning the gap.

This sequence joins TRBV7-2 and TRBJ2-7; 13 nucleotides agree with TRBD2. CDR3 length: 17 amino acids. V trimming: 0 bases; J trimming: 2 bases; junction bases outside the gene matches: 4. Germline lookup yields CDR1 SGHTA and CDR2 FQGNSA. The CDR3 region has the DNA TGTGCCAGCAGCTTAGCCGCCACTAGCGGGGGGGCCTACGAGCAGTACTTC. As protein: CASSLAATSGGAYEQYF.

V usage is TRBV2 and J usage is TRBJ2-2, with a weak D call TRBD1 (6 bases). Trimming left V 5 bases short and J 4 bases short, with 8 bases between. The CDR3 covers 13 residues. Germline V gene data show CDR1 as SNHLY and CDR2 as FYNNEI. The CDR3 DNA follows: TGTGCCAGCAGTACCAGGGGCACCGGGGAGCTGTTTTTT. Protein: CASSTRGTGELFF.